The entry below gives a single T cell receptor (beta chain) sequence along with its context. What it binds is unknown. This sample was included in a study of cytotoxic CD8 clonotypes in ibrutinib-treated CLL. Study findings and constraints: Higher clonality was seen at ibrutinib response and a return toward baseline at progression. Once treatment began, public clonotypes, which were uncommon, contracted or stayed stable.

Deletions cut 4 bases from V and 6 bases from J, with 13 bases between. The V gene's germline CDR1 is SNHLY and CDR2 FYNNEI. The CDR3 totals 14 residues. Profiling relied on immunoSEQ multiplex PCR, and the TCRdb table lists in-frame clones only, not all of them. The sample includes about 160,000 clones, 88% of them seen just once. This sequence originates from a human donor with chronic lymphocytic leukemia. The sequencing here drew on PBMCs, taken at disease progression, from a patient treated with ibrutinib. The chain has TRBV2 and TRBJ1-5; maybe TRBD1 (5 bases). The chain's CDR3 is CASSVGASGQPQHF. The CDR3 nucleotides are TGTGCCAGCAGTGTAGGGGCGTCCGGTCAGCCCCAGCATTTT. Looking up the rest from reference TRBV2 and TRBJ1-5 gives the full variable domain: EPEVTQTPSHQVTQMGQEVILRCVPISNHLYFYWYRQILGQKVEFLVSFYNNEISEKSEIFDDQFSVERPDGSNFTLKIRSTKLEDSAMYFCASSVGASGQPQHFGDGTRLSIL.